The TCR beta chain described here comes from a study of T cell changes during pregnancy in multiple sclerosis. The CDR3 totals 14 residues. Germline V gene data show CDR1 as SGHNT and CDR2 as YYREEE (reference sequence). The V end was cut by 0 bases, the J end by 1 base, with 7 bases between. Measured with immunoSEQ multiplex PCR; TCRdb has only the in-frame clones, and not every one. The table lists around 99,000 clones, roughly 92% of them singletons. The source of this sequence is a female donor in good health, enrolled as a control in a pregnancy study. This chain links TRBV5-4 with TRBJ1-1, with a possible D match to TRBD1 (5 bases). The input for sequencing was peripheral blood, taken in the third trimester of pregnancy. CDR3 protein: CASSLAGENTEAFF. CDR3 in DNA: TGTGCCAGCAGCTTGGCGGGGGAGAACACTGAAGCTTTCTTT.